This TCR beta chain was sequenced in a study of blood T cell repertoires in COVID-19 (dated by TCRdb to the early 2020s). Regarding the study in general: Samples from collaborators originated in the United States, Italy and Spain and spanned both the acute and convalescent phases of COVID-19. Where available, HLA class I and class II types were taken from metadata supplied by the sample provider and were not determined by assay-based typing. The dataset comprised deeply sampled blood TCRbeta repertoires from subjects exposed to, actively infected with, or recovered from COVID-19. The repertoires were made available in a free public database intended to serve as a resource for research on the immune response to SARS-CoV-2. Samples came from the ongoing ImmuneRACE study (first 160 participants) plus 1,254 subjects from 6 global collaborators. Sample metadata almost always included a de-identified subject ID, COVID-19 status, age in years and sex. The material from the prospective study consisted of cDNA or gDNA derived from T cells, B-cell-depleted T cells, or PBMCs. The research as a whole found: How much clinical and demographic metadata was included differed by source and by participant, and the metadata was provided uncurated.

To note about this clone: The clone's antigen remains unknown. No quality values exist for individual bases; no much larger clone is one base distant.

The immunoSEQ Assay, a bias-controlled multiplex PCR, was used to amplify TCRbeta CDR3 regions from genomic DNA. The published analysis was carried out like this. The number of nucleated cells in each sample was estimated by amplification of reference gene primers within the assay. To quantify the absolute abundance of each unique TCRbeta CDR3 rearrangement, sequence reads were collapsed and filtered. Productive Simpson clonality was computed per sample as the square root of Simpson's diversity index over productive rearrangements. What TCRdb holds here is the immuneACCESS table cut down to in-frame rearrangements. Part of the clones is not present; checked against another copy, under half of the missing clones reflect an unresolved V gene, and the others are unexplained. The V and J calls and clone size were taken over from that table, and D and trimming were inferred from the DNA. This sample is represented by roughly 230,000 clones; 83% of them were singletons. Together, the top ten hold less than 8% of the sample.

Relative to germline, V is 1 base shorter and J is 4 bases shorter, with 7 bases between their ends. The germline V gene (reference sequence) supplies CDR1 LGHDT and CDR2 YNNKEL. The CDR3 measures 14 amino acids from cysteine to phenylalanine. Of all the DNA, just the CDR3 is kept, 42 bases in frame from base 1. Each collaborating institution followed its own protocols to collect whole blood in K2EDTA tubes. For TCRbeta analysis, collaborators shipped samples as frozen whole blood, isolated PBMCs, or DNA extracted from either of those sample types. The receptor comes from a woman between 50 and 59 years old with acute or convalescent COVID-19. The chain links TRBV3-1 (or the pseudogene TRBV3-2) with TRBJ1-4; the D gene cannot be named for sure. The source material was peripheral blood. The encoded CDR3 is CASSQAQINEKLFF. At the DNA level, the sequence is TGTGCCAGCAGCCAAGCACAGATTAATGAAAAACTGTTTTTT.